This TCR beta chain was found in a study of CD8 T cells in Susac syndrome. A word on this clonotype: Its antigen is as yet unknown.

Overall study results and limits: Only a relatively small number of individuals were included in the TCR sequencing and HLA analysis.

The TEMRA cells underwent FACS enrichment, while the CD8+ and CD4+ T cells underwent negative isolation. CDR3 length: 17 residues. CDR1 is SGHTA and CDR2 is FQGNSA in the germline V gene. V lost 4 bases and J 7 bases, leaving 20 bases between the germline ends. Random hexamers were used to reverse transcribe roughly 0.45 to 1 ug of RNA. Amplification of TCR beta CDR3 spanned 54 Vbeta and 13 Jbeta via immunoSEQ multiplex PCR. TCRdb processed the immunoSEQ multiplex PCR reads anew with MiXCR; each CDR3 protein has one entry. The profile shows 100,000 to 150,000 distinct CDR3 sequences, around 85% of them singletons.

The chain links TRBV7-2 to TRBJ1-6; no clear D. This clonotype originated in a human donor with multiple sclerosis. Sequences were obtained from CD8+ T cells from PBMCs. The CDR3 sequence is CASSYITLDGFNSPLHF. The CDR3 nucleotides read TGTGCCAGCAGCTATATAACCTTGGATGGATTCAATTCACCCCTCCACTTT.